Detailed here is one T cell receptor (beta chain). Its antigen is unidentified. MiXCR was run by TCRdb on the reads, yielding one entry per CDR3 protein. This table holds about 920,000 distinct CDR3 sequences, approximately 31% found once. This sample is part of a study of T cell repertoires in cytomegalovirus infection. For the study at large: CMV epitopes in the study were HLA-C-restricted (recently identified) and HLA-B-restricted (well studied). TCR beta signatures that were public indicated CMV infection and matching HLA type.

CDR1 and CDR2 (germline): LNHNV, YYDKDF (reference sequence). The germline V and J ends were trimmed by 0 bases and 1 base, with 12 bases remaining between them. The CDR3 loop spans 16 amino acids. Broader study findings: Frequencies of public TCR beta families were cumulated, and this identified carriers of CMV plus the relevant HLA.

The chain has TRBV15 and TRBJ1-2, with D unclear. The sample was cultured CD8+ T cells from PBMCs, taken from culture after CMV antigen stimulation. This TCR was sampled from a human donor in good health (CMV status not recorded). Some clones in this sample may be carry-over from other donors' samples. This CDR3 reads CATSRDDRQFNYGYTF. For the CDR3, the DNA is TGTGCCACCAGCAGAGATGACCGACAATTTAACTATGGCTACACCTTC. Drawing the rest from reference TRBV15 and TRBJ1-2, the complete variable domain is DAMVIQNPRYQVTQFGKPVTLSCSQTLNHNVMYWYQQKSSQAPKLLFHYYDKDFNNEADTPDNFQSRRPNTSFCFLDIRSPGLGDTAMYLCATSRDDRQFNYGYTFGSGTRLTVV.